This T cell receptor beta chain was retrieved from a study of shared clonotypes between healthy human individuals (dated by TCRdb to 2020 to 2021). In the study overall: Two women and three men aged 18 to 49 years were included in the cohort. Per donor, leukapheresis produced somewhere between about 0.8 and 9 billion PBMCs. For each donor, CD4 naive and CD4 memory were each given three plates, CD8 naive was given two plates, and CD8 memory was given one plate. Libraries were prepared and TCR repertoires were sequenced by different laboratories using diverse techniques, in order to increase sequencing depth and limit assay-specific biases. The study deeply sequenced blood TCR repertoires of five healthy adults to estimate repertoire size and the extent of clonotype sharing between individuals. What the research found in general, with its limitations: Naive subsets generally had larger estimated clonotype richness than memory subsets. Because the study included only a small number of donors, the genetic and exposure-history diversity represented was limited. Incomplete sequencing was indicated by rarefaction of sorted-subset datasets, despite the large sequencing depth. Sampling was restricted to blood, and TCR repertoires in tissue are likely to differ from TCR repertoires in blood. Pairwise subsampling led to the expectation that sequencing depth would affect the degree of clonotype sharing among donors. Compared with non-shared clonotypes, clonotypes shared by all four sorted-subset donors had higher generation probabilities. Across four donors, approximately 4.9% of naive CD4, 3% to 4% of naive CD8, about 2% of memory CD4, and 0.4% of memory CD8 clonotypes were shared.

TCR CDR3 regions were amplified from genomic DNA by multiplex PCR using the deep immunoSEQ assay. Genomic DNA extracted from each cell subset was distributed evenly over all wells of several immunoSEQ 96-well plates, and each plate served as one replicate. For sorted subsets, approximately 190 ng of genomic DNA, equivalent to some 30,000 T cell genomes, went into each replicate PCR. Purified libraries were quantified with a Qubit 3.0 fluorometer, sized on a Bioanalyzer 2100, and re-quantified with the KAPA Library Quantification kit. Each immunoSEQ 96-well plate was sequenced on its own single-read 150-cycle Illumina NextSeq 550 flow cell. Concerning the study's data processing: The immunoSEQ output contained only junctional sequences without quality scores, so filtering could not match that applied to full-length reads. To assign V/J genes and CDR3, sequences were annotated using PyIR, a Python wrapper for IgBLAST v1.9, with IMGT germline references. Any read was removed if the V/J assignment was weak (E-value above 1e-6), the CDR3 was missing, or the read contained stop codons, out-of-frame junctions, or ambiguous translated residues. V3J clonotypes were defined by identical inferred V gene, J gene, and CDR3 amino acid sequence. To compute the percentage overlap between repertoires, the number of shared unique clonotypes was divided by the size of the smaller repertoire. Repertoire richness was assessed with RTK rarefaction, the Chao1 estimator, and Recon v2.1 estimates of unobserved clonotypes. OLGA was used to compute generation probabilities for all TCRbeta clonotypes that the gDNA method yielded from a handful of donors. Entries here come from immuneACCESS through TCRdb and include only in-frame sequences with V and J called. Some clones fail to appear in such tables; in the studies checked, an unresolved V gene covers under half of the shortfall, and the cause of the remainder is unknown. The DNA gave D and trimming, while V, J and clone size come from that table. The sample table lists roughly 2.1 million clones, approximately 94% of them with a count of one. About 1.8% of the sample lies in the top ten.

As regards this clone: Its specific antigen is unknown. Per-nucleotide qualities are absent, and no much larger clonotype sits a single base away.

CD8 naive samples were CD45RO-negative cells positively selected for CCR7, giving a CD45RA+CCR7+ population that excluded TemRA cells. Donors were healthy HIV-negative adults with no recently reported acute infections or vaccinations. Every donor was a Caucasian adult living in Nashville, Tennessee, USA. After blood collection by leukapheresis, PBMCs were isolated using Ficoll-Histopaque density gradient centrifugation and then cryopreserved in the vapor phase of liquid nitrogen. Analytical flow cytometry was used to check the purity and quantity of every magnetically sorted T cell population. Genomic DNA was isolated from each sorted fraction and quantified by UV absorbance on a Nanodrop 2000c. Spanning cysteine to phenylalanine, the CDR3 consists of 14 amino acids. The entry retains the CDR3 DNA only, 42 bases that are in frame from base 1. The germline V gene (reference sequence) gives CDR1 as LNHNV and CDR2 as YYDKDF. V is clipped by 5 bases and J by 2 bases, and the sequence between their germline boundaries is 13 bases long.

The sequence joins TRBV15 to TRBJ2-7; the best D guess is TRBD2, with 5 bases matching. Sequenced input: naive CD8+ T cells from PBMCs. The cell subset or site label of this sample denotes: CD45RA+CCR7+. The clonotype comes from a man younger than 35 in good health. Some clones in this sample may be carry-over from other donors' samples. CDR3 region: CATSSPGYTYEQYF. At the DNA level, the sequence is TGTGCCACCAGCTCTCCGGGATATACCTACGAGCAGTACTTC. Supplemented by the reference TRBV15 and TRBJ2-7 proteins around the CDR3, the complete variable domain is DAMVIQNPRYQVTQFGKPVTLSCSQTLNHNVMYWYQQKSSQAPKLLFHYYDKDFNNEADTPDNFQSRRPNTSFCFLDIRSPGLGDTAMYLCATSSPGYTYEQYFGPGTRLTVT.